This T cell receptor (beta chain) was retrieved from a study of early T cells in non-severe SARS-CoV-2 infection. TCRdb passed the 5' RACE reads through MiXCR, listing each CDR3 protein once. In the table there are about 22,000 distinct CDR3 sequences, approximately 5% of which are singletons. V shed 5 bases and J 6 bases; nucleotides not matched to a gene: 11. This CDR3 has 16 residues. CDR1 and CDR2 from the germline V gene are MRHNA and SNTAGT. There are many counts of this clonotype. Material for sequencing was whole blood. The clonotype originates from an adult who was a healthcare worker with PCR-confirmed SARS-CoV-2 infection or an uninfected control (not recorded which). V is TRBV6-4 and J is TRBJ2-1; 9 nucleotides align to TRBD2. The CDR3 DNA reads as TGTGCCAGCAGTACCACCGCGGGGGGGCTTTCCAATGAGCAGTTCTTC. As protein: CASSTTAGGLSNEQFF.